These 5 T cell receptor beta chains were all obtained from the same sample, sequenced in a study of T cell responses to AZD1222 COVID-19 vaccine. Assay: immunoSEQ multiplex PCR; the TCRdb copy retains only in-frame clones and omits some. The sample comprises roughly 150,000 clones, about 94% of which are singletons, and under 4% rests with the top ten. The source was peripheral blood, collected on day 0 of AZD1222 vaccination. These receptor sequences come from an adult in good health.

The chain uses TRBV6-1 and TRBJ1-5; D is undetermined. The CDR3 totals 14 residues. Trimming took off 3 bases at V and 7 bases at J, with 13 bases between the two ends. Germline CDR1 is MNHNS and CDR2 is SASEGT. The CDR3 DNA reads TGTGCCAGCAGTGACCGGGAGAGGGTCCAGCCCCAGCATTTT. Its protein is CASSDRERVQPQHF.

This chain links TRBV7-2 with TRBJ2-3; a possible D gene is TRBD1 (6 bases). The V end lost 5 bases, the J end lost 7 bases, and 16 bases lay between the germline ends. This CDR3 region has 14 residues. CDR1 and CDR2 from the germline V gene are SGHTA and FQGNSA. The CDR3 region has the DNA TGTGCCAGCAGCCGCGGGCCAGGGGAGAATACGCAGTATTTT. Its protein product is CASSRGPGENTQYF. Full variable domain (missing parts from reference TRBV7-2 and TRBJ2-3): GAGVSQSPSNKVTEKGKDVELRCDPISGHTALYWYRQSLGQGLEFLIYFQGNSAPDKSGLPSDRFSAERTGGSVSTLTIQRTQQEDSAVYLCASSRGPGENTQYFGPGTRLTVL.

The V gene is TRBV7-3, the J gene TRBJ2-5; the match to TRBD2 covers 9 bases. The germline CDR1 and CDR2 sequences are SGHTA and FQGTGA. V dropped 5 bases and J dropped 3; count of bases not matched to a gene: 7. This CDR3 spans 15 amino acids. This CDR3 is CASSGSGRPKETQYF. Written as DNA, the CDR3 is TGTGCCAGCAGCGGTAGCGGGAGACCCAAAGAGACCCAGTACTTC.

The chain employs TRBV6-2 or TRBV6-3 and TRBJ1-5, with a weak D call TRBD1 (6 bases). Germline V CDR1 and CDR2: MNHEY, SVGEGT. Trimming cost V 6 bases and J 6 bases, with 21 bases left between them. This CDR3 is 16 amino acids long. The CDR3 loop reads CASSPRQGMSGQPQHF. The CDR3 nucleotides read TGTGCCAGCAGCCCTCGGCAGGGGATGAGCGGTCAGCCCCAGCATTTT.

The chain employs TRBV7-3 and TRBJ2-2; D gene uncertain. The CDR3 is made up of 13 amino acids. Germline V gene data show CDR1 as SGHTA and CDR2 as FQGTGA. The ends were cut back, 2 bases at V and 4 bases at J, with 5 bases in the middle. The CDR3 spells CASSLAGTGELFF. The CDR3 coding sequence is TGTGCCAGCAGCTTAGCCGGCACCGGGGAGCTGTTTTTT.